This T cell receptor beta chain originates from a study of T cell changes during pregnancy in multiple sclerosis. Repertoires were generated with immunoSEQ multiplex PCR, while TCRdb's copy carries only in-frame clones and drops some. The profile shows under 50,000 clones, about 90% of them singletons. The CDR3 runs to 18 residues. Unmatched junction bases numbered 17, after V lost 5 bases and J lost 6 bases. Germline CDR1 KGHSH, CDR2 LQKENI. The genes are TRBV18 and TRBJ2-1; 9 nucleotides line up with TRBD2. This TCR was sampled from a female donor with multiple sclerosis, enrolled in a pregnancy study. The sequencing used CD4+ T cells from peripheral blood mononuclear cells, collected before pregnancy. The CDR3 nucleotides read TGTGCCAGCTCATCAGCCAACAGGGCGCGGGGGGGCATCAATGAGCAGTTCTTC. Translation gives CASSSANRARGGINEQFF.